This T cell receptor (beta chain) was recorded in a study of blood T cell repertoires in COVID-19. Overall study context: Samples representing acute and convalescent COVID-19 were sourced from the United States, Italy and Spain. PBMCs, B-cell-depleted T cells, or T cells provided the cDNA or gDNA that made up the material.

The CDR3 length is 13 residues. The V and J ends lost 1 base and 6 bases respectively, with 9 bases between them. The germline V gene has CDR1 SGHTA and CDR2 FQGTGA. In the study's own analysis: Researchers report that nucleated cell counts were estimated from reference gene primer amplification. This table comes from immunoSEQ multiplex PCR, and its TCRdb copy is limited to in-frame clones, with some not included. D and trimming come from the DNA, and the V and J calls and clone size come from that table. This table holds some 57,000 clones, around 87% found once. The J gene is TRBJ2-5, the V gene TRBV7-3, with D perhaps TRBD1 (5 bases). The source of this sequence is a man in his 70s with acute or convalescent COVID-19. The sequencing sample was made of peripheral blood. The CDR3 here is CASSLRGRQTQYF. The CDR3 DNA sequence: TGTGCCAGCAGCTTAAGGGGCAGACAGACCCAGTACTTC.